The clone carrying this TCR beta chain has a handful of counts. No antigen is known for it. The CDR3 consists of 16 residues. V gave up 4 bases and J gave up 7 bases; unmatched junction bases: 11. Germline-derived CDR1 and CDR2 are SGHAT and FQNNGV. Amplification of TCR alpha and beta CDR3 regions from RNA used iRepertoire nested multiplex PCR. Tissue mRNA or PBMC total RNA, roughly 100-400 ng, went into one-step reverse transcription and amplification. TCRdb reprocessed the multiplex PCR reads with MiXCR, giving one entry per CDR3 protein. There are fewer than 90,000 distinct CDR3 sequences in the sample; about 25% occur only once, and approximately 6.7% lies in the top ten. The data originate from a study of glioma-infiltrating T cells. Findings and limits, study-wide: CDR3 overlap between tissue and blood was very small. Non-neoplastic patients had below-expected tissue-blood divergence, while all gliomas exceeded expectation.

This chain connects TRBV11-2 to TRBJ2-4; 9 bases align to TRBD1. Sequencing was carried out using glioma tissue, nonneoplastic brain tissue, or PBMCs (not recorded which). This receptor was taken from a human donor with low-grade glioma or glioblastoma, undergoing nonglioma brain surgery, or in good health (not recorded which). For the CDR3, the DNA is TGTGCCAGCAGCTCCCGGATGGGACAGGGACTGAACATTCAGTACTTC. Translation gives CASSSRMGQGLNIQYF. Looking up the rest from reference TRBV11-2 and TRBJ2-4 gives the full variable domain: EAGVAQSPRYKIIEKRQSVAFWCNPISGHATLYWYQQILGQGPKLLIQFQNNGVVDDSQLPKDRFSAERLKGVDSTLKIQPAKLEDSAVYLCASSSRMGQGLNIQYFGAGTRLSVL.